These 10 T cell receptor beta chains originate from one sample sequenced in a study of circulating and synovial CD4+ cells in juvenile arthritis. Data came from immunoSEQ multiplex PCR; TCRdb stores just in-frame clones and leaves some out. This table holds approximately 3,000 clones, roughly 84% found once. Sequenced material: CD4+ T cells from synovial fluid. These receptors were obtained from a human donor with juvenile idiopathic arthritis.

The J gene is TRBJ1-1, the V gene TRBV10-1; possible D gene TRBD1, 6 bases. The V and J ends lost 0 bases and 7 bases respectively, with 15 bases between them. The CDR3 loop spans 15 amino acids. Germline lookup yields CDR1 WNHNN and CDR2 SYGVQD (reference sequence). CDR3 in DNA: TGCGCCAGCAGTGAGTCCATGGCCAAAGGGGGTGAAGCTTTCTTT. Its protein is CASSESMAKGGEAFF.

The chain employs TRBV29-1 and TRBJ1-3; 9 nucleotides line up with TRBD1. Germline V gives CDR1 SQVTM, CDR2 ANQGSEA. The V segment lost 6 bases and the J segment 8 bases; nucleotides outside the gene matches: 8. The CDR3 contains 13 residues. This chain's CDR3 is CSVGGQGGDTIYF. The CDR3 DNA is TGCAGCGTGGGGGGACAGGGTGGGGACACCATATATTTT.

The rearrangement uses TRBV28 and TRBJ2-4; 7 bases map to TRBD1. J was trimmed by 7 bases and V by 8 bases; bases with no gene match: 2. The CDR3 is made up of 11 amino acids. Germline loops: CDR1 MDHEN, CDR2 SYDVKM. CDR3 amino acids: CASVQGNIQYF. CDR3 bases: TGTGCCAGCGTACAGGGGAACATTCAGTACTTC.

This clone showed up just a few times. The V and J genes are TRBV7-2 and TRBJ2-6; 7 nucleotides line up with TRBD2. Looked up from germline, CDR1 is SGHTA and CDR2 is FQGNSA. The CDR3 spans 15 residues. Trimming at V came to 3 bases and at J to 3 bases, leaving 2 bases not matched to a gene. CDR3 residues: CASSFWGGGANVLTF. DNA of the CDR3: TGTGCCAGCAGCTTTTGGGGGGGTGGGGCCAACGTCCTGACTTTC.

The chain uses TRBV9 and TRBJ1-4, with TRBD1 as a possible D gene (5 bases). Germline V CDR1 and CDR2: SGDLS, YYNGEE. Trimming cost V 4 bases and J 7 bases, with 17 bases left between them. The CDR3 length is 15 residues. CDR3 in amino acids: CASSITGFSGEKLFF. The CDR3 DNA sequence: TGTGCCAGCAGCATAACAGGATTTTCGGGTGAAAAACTGTTTTTT.

This rearrangement joins TRBV19 to TRBJ2-2; D is possibly TRBD1 (5 bases). Germline V lookup: CDR1 LNHDA, CDR2 SQIVND (reference sequence). Trimming shortened V by 1 base and J by 2 bases, and 14 bases separated the two germline ends. This CDR3 has 17 residues. CDR3 in amino acids: CASSIGGRVVNTGELFF. CDR3 DNA: TGTGCCAGTAGTATAGGCGGCAGGGTCGTCAACACCGGGGAGCTGTTTTTT.

This chain links TRBV28 with TRBJ2-7, with 9 bases aligning to TRBD1. CDR1 is MDHEN and CDR2 is SYDVKM in the germline V gene. This CDR3 region has 15 residues. V dropped 3 bases and J dropped 3; count of bases not matched to a gene: 6. The CDR3 here is CASSFYPDRGYEQYF. The CDR3 DNA follows: TGTGCCAGCAGTTTTTACCCGGACAGGGGCTACGAGCAGTACTTC. Complete variable domain (other parts from reference TRBV28 and TRBJ2-7): DVKVTQSSRYLVKRTGEKVFLECVQDMDHENMFWYRQDPGLGLRLIYFSYDVKMKEKGDIPEGYSVSREKKERFSLILESASTNQTSMYLCASSFYPDRGYEQYFGPGTRLTVT.

On this clone itself: This same CDR3 is encoded by further DNA sequences in the sample. The chain employs TRBV27 and TRBJ2-1; 13 positions match TRBD2. The CDR3 runs 16 residues. Germline loops: CDR1 MNHEY, CDR2 SMNVEV (reference sequence). V dropped 3 bases and J dropped 8; count of bases not matched to a gene: 7. This CDR3 reads CASSFEGLAGFDEQFF. CDR3 nucleotides: TGTGCCAGCAGTTTCGAGGGACTAGCGGGGTTCGATGAGCAGTTCTTC.

A few counts support this clone. The chain is built from TRBV21-1 and TRBJ1-5. TRBV21-1 is labeled a pseudogene. The CDR3 is 10 amino acids. In nucleotides, the CDR3 is TGTGCCAGCAGCAAACCCTCTCGGCATTTT. It specifies CASSKPSRHF.

This clone was seen more than once but under ten times. The V gene is TRBV28, the J gene TRBJ2-3; D gene unclear. Germline loops: CDR1 MDHEN, CDR2 SYDVKM. The CDR3 has 12 amino acids. V gave up 8 bases and J gave up 0 bases, with 6 bases separating them. Here the CDR3 DNA reads TGTGCCAGCTGTCCTAGCACAGATACGCAGTATTTT. The encoded protein is CASCPSTDTQYF.